This TCR beta chain was sequenced in a study of cytomegalovirus exposure and HLA in healthy donors. The PCR was carried out with 60 Vbeta primers and 13 Jbeta primers. This table comes from immunoSEQ multiplex PCR, and its TCRdb copy is limited to in-frame clones, with some not included. In the table there are 160,000 or so clones, more than 70% of which are singletons. The ends lost 5 bases at V and 5 bases at J; junction bases unmatched: 8. Germline-derived CDR1 and CDR2 are SGHTA and FQGNSA. This CDR3 has 15 residues. The TCR comes from a man aged 55-75 years in good health and CMV-seronegative. The genes are TRBV7-2 and TRBJ1-4; 7 bases are shared with TRBD1. The sample consisted of PBMCs. CDR3: CASSPYRDRNEKLFF. As DNA, the CDR3 is TGTGCCAGCAGCCCTTACCGGGACAGAAATGAAAAACTGTTTTTT. The variable domain in full, with the rest retrieved from reference TRBV7-2 and TRBJ1-4, is GAGVSQSPSNKVTEKGKDVELRCDPISGHTALYWYRQSLGQGLEFLIYFQGNSAPDKSGLPSDRFSAERTGGSVSTLTIQRTQQEDSAVYLCASSPYRDRNEKLFFGSGTQLSVL.